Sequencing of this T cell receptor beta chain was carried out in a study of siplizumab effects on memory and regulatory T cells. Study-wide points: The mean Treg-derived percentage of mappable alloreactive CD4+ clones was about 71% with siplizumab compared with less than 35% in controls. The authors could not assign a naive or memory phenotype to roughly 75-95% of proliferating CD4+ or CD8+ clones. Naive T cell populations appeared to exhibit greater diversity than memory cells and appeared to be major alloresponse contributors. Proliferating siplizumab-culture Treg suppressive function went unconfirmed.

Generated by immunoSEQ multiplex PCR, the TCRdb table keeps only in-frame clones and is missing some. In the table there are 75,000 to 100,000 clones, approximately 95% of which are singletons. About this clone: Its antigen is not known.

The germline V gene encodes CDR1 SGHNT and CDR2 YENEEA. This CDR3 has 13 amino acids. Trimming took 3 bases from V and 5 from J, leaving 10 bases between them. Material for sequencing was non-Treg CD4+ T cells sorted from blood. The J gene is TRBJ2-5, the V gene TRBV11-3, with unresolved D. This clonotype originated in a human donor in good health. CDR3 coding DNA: TGTGCCAGCAGCTTTGGAGAGGTGGAGACCCAGTACTTC. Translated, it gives CASSFGEVETQYF. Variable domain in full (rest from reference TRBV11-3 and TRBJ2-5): EAGVVQSPRYKIIEKKQPVAFWCNPISGHNTLYWYLQNLGQGPELLIRYENEEAVDDSQLPKDRFSAERLKGVDSTLKIQPAELGDSAVYLCASSFGEVETQYFGPGTRLLVL.